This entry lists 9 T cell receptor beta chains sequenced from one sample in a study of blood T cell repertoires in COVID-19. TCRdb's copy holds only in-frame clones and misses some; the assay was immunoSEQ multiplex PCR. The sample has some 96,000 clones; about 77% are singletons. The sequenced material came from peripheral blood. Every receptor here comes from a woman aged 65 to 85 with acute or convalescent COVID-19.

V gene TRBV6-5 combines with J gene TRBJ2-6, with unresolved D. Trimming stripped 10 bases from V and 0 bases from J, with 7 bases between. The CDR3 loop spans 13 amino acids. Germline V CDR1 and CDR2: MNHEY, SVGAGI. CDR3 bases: TGTGCCATCCGGTACTCTGGGGCCAACGTCCTGACTTTC. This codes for CAIRYSGANVLTF.

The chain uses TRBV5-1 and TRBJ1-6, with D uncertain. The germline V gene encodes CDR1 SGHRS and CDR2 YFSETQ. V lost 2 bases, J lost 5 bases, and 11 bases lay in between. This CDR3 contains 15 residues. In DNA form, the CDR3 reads TGCGCCAGCAGCTTCTCCCTAACCGATAATTCACCCCTCCACTTT. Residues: CASSFSLTDNSPLHF.

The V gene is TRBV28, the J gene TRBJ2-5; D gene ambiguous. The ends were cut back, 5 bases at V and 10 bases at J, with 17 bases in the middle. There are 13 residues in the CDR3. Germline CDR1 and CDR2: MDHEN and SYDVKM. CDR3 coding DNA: TGTGCCAGCAGTCCATCCGGAGAGGCCGTCCAGTACTTC. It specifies CASSPSGEAVQYF.

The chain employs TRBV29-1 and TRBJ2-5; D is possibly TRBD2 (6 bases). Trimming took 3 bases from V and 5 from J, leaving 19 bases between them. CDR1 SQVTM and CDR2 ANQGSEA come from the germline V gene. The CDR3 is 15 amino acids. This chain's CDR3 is CSVDPQGLPGETQYF. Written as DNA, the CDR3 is TGCAGCGTTGATCCTCAGGGACTCCCAGGGGAGACCCAGTACTTC.

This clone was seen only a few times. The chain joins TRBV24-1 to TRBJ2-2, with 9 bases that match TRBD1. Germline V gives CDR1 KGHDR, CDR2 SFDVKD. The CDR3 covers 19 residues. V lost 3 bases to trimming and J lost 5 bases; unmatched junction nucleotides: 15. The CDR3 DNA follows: TGTGCCACCAGTGATAACATCCCGGGACAGGGTTTGAGGACCGGGGAGCTGTTTTTT. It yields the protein CATSDNIPGQGLRTGELFF.

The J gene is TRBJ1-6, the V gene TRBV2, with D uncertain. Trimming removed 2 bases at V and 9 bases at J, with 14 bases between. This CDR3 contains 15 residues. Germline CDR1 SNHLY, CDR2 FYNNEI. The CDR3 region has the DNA TGTGCCAGCAGTGAAAGGCAGGCGGAGGTTTCACCCCTCCACTTT. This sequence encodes CASSERQAEVSPLHF.

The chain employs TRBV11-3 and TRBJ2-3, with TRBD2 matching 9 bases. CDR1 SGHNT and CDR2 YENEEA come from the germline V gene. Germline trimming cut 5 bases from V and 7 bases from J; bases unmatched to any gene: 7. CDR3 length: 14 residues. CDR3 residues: CASSPAGGLNTQYF. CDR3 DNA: TGTGCCAGCAGCCCAGCGGGGGGCTTGAATACGCAGTATTTT. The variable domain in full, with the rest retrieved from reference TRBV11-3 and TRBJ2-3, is EAGVVQSPRYKIIEKKQPVAFWCNPISGHNTLYWYLQNLGQGPELLIRYENEEAVDDSQLPKDRFSAERLKGVDSTLKIQPAELGDSAVYLCASSPAGGLNTQYFGPGTRLTVL.

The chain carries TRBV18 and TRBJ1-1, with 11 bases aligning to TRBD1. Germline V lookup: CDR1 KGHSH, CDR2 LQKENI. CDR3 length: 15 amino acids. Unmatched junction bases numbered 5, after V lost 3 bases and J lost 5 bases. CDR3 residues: CASSPGQGARTEAFF. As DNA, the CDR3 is TGTGCCAGCTCACCTGGACAGGGGGCGCGTACTGAAGCTTTCTTT.

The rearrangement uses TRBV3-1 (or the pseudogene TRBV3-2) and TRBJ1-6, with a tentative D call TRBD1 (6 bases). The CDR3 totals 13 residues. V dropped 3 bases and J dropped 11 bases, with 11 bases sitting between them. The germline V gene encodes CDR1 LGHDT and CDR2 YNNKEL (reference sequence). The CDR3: CASSQAGGTPLHF. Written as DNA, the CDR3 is TGTGCCAGCAGCCAGGCGGGGGGCACACCCCTCCACTTT.